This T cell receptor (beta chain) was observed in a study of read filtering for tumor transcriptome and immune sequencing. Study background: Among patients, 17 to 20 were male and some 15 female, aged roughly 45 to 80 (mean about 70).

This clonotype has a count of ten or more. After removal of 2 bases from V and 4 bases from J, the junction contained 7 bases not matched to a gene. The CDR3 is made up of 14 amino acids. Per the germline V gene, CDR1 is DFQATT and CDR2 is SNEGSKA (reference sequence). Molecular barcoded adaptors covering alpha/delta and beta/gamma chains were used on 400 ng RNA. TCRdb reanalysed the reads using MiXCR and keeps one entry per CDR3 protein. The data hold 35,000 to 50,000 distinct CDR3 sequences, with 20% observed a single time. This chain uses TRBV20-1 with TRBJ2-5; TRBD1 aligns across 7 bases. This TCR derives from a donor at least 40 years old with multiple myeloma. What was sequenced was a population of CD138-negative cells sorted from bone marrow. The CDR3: CSARLDRVGETQYF. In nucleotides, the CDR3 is TGCAGTGCTAGACTAGACAGGGTCGGAGAGACCCAGTACTTC.